The 15 T cell receptor beta chains in this list originate from one sample, sequenced in a study of blood T cells in healthy people across ages. It was with a sample-barcoded 5' primer and a J-beta primer mix that a second PCR of roughly 7 to 12 cycles was run. MiXCR, run by TCRdb on the 5' RACE reads, gives a single entry per CDR3 protein. Among fewer than 1,200,000 distinct CDR3 sequences listed, approximately 26% were seen once. The same data also went into a second study, on T cells of mothers and their children.

Input material: blood. These receptors originate from a girl aged 2-10 years in good health.

This clonotype appeared a single time. This clone may be a read error of a much larger clone one base away. The chain has TRBV6-1 and TRBJ1-1, with D maybe TRBD1 (6 bases). Per the germline V gene, CDR1 is MNHNS and CDR2 is SASEGT. The CDR3 is 15 amino acids. For the CDR3, the DNA is TGTGCCAGCAGCCCGGAAGGGGGAAGGCGCACTCAAGCTTTCTTT. Translating it yields CASSPEGGRRTQAFF.

The chain employs TRBV7-3 and TRBJ2-2, with 11 bases identical to TRBD2. The germline gives CDR1 SGHTA, CDR2 FQGTGA. V shed 0 bases and J 4 bases; nucleotides not matched to a gene: 1. The CDR3 extends over 16 amino acids. The CDR3, as DNA: TGTGCCAGCAGCTTAACGACTAGCGGGGTCACCGGGGAGCTGTTTTTT. It translates to CASSLTTSGVTGELFF.

In its sample, this clonotype was seen a few times. DNA of the CDR3: TGTGCCATTGGGGACAGTCTCGAAGATACGCAGTATTTT. Translating it yields CAIGDSLEDTQYF. The rearrangement joins TRBV10-3 to TRBJ2-3, with TRBD1 matching 7 bases. Germline V gene lookup returns CDR1 ENHRY and CDR2 SYGVKD. There are 13 residues in the CDR3. V gave up 9 bases and J gave up 5 bases; unmatched junction bases: 8.

V usage is TRBV28 and J usage is TRBJ2-7; maybe TRBD2 (6 bases). Germline loops: CDR1 MDHEN, CDR2 SYDVKM. CDR3 length: 17 amino acids. V gave up 1 base and J gave up 0 bases, with 16 bases separating them. The CDR3: CASSLYPMGLISYEQYF. The CDR3 region has the DNA TGTGCCAGCAGTTTATATCCCATGGGACTGATCTCCTACGAGCAGTACTTC.

This clonotype has more than one count but fewer than ten. The chain recombines TRBV5-1 with TRBJ2-3; 7 nucleotides agree with TRBD2. The V and J ends lost 7 bases and 0 bases, in that order; junction bases with no gene match: 23. The germline CDR1 and CDR2 sequences are SGHRS and YFSETQ. CDR3 size: 20 residues. The CDR3 here is CASAGWAGVDPQPSTDTQYF. The CDR3 coding sequence is TGCGCCAGCGCCGGTTGGGCGGGAGTTGACCCCCAGCCTAGCACAGATACGCAGTATTTT.

This clonotype was counted a few times. CDR3 nucleotides: TGTGCCACCAGTGTCCCAGATGAAGAGACCCAGTACTTC. This encodes CATSVPDEETQYF. This sequence joins TRBV24-1 and TRBJ2-5; unclear D gene. Germline V gives CDR1 KGHDR, CDR2 SFDVKD. The V and J ends lost 5 bases and 3 bases respectively, with 9 bases between them. This CDR3 spans 13 amino acids.

This clonotype was observed a few times. This chain joins TRBV7-9 and TRBJ2-5; D call uncertain. Germline lookup yields CDR1 SEHNR and CDR2 FQNEAQ (reference sequence). The CDR3 loop spans 14 amino acids. Trimming pared 2 bases from V and 0 bases from J, leaving 7 bases between. CDR3 in amino acids: CASSLMQDQETQYF. CDR3 in DNA: TGTGCCAGCAGCTTAATGCAGGACCAAGAGACCCAGTACTTC.

The rearrangement joins TRBV4-3 to TRBJ1-2; possibly TRBD1 for D (6 bases). V lost 2 bases and J lost 4, with 20 bases in between. This CDR3 is 17 amino acids long. The germline V gene has CDR1 LGHNA and CDR2 YSLEER. CDR3 coding DNA: TGCGCCAGCAGCCAATTCCGGGACACCTCAGGATTCTATGGCTACACCTTC. As protein: CASSQFRDTSGFYGYTF.

CDR3 DNA sequence: TGTGCCAGCCTTACTAGCGGGGGATACAATGAGCAGTTCTTC. It yields the protein CASLTSGGYNEQFF. The chain combines TRBV7-2 with TRBJ2-5, with TRBD2 identical over 11 bases. The tail of the sequence fits TRBJ2-1 better, so the J call may be wrong. CDR3 length equals 14 residues. Looked up from germline, CDR1 is SGHTA and CDR2 is FQGNSA.

The table lists this clonotype with a few counts. The chain recombines TRBV6-2 or TRBV6-3 with TRBJ2-3, with 9 bases identical to TRBD1. The CDR3 sequence is 15 residues long. V lost 2 bases and J lost 4; bases outside the gene matches: 4. Germline V gene lookup returns CDR1 MNHEY and CDR2 SVGEGT. The CDR3 coding sequence is TGTGCCAGCAGTTACGGGGACAGGGACCCAGATACGCAGTATTTT. It yields the protein CASSYGDRDPDTQYF.

This chain uses TRBV2 with TRBJ2-5; 7 nucleotides align to TRBD2. CDR1 is SNHLY, CDR2 FYNNEI, per germline. V trimming: 5 bases; J trimming: 2 bases; junction bases outside the gene matches: 5. This CDR3 comprises 14 residues. The CDR3, as DNA: TGTGCCAGCAGTCGACTAGCAGCACAAGAGACCCAGTACTTC. It yields the protein CASSRLAAQETQYF.

There are a few counts of this clonotype. The conserved phenylalanine or tryptophan is not found at the CDR3 terminus, so this likely reflects a read error. V gene TRBV27 combines with J gene TRBJ2-4; no firm D call. The CDR3 runs to 13 residues. Trimming took 6 bases from V and 3 from J, leaving 9 bases between them. Germline loops: CDR1 MNHEY, CDR2 SMNVEV (reference sequence). The CDR3 nucleotides are TGTGCCAGCAGGGGTTTGGGCAAAAACATTCAGTACCTC. Its translation: CASRGLGKNIQYL.

J is TRBJ2-3 and V is TRBV11-2; TRBD1 matches 8 bases. V gave up 4 bases and J gave up 5 bases; unmatched junction bases: 8. Per the germline V gene, CDR1 is SGHAT and CDR2 is FQNNGV. The CDR3 has 15 amino acids. CDR3 coding DNA: TGTGCCAGCAGCTCCACGGACAGGGATTTAGATACGCAGTATTTT. This codes for CASSSTDRDLDTQYF.

DNA of the CDR3: TGTGCCAGCAGCCCAGGATTTGGCCGCGGCGAGACCCAGTACTTC. Its translation is CASSPGFGRGETQYF. V is TRBV7-2 and J is TRBJ2-5; D not certain. CDR3 length equals 15 residues. V was pared by 5 bases and J by 5 bases, with 18 bases between. From germline, CDR1 is SGHTA and CDR2 FQGNSA.

The chain combines TRBV11-2 with TRBJ2-3; no clear D. V lost 5 bases and J 4 bases, leaving 13 bases between the germline ends. CDR1 is SGHAT, CDR2 FQNNGV, per germline. The CDR3 is 14 amino acids. In nucleotides, the CDR3 is TGTGCCAGCAGCGCCCTCCGGGCGCCAGATACGCAGTATTTT. Protein sequence: CASSALRAPDTQYF.